The following is a T cell receptor beta chain sequence with its context. The antigen is not known. V lost 3 bases and J 0 bases, leaving 21 bases between the germline ends. This CDR3 is built from 18 residues. The V gene's germline CDR1 is SGHDT and CDR2 YYEEEE. The record originates from a study of tumor-infiltrating lymphocytes in primary liver carcinoma. Study-level information: Resection treated the patients' primary liver carcinoma. Ages ranged from 30 to 69, with HCC or mixed HCC-cholangiocarcinoma.

Whole-study findings and limits: Tumor-adjacent and tumor-blood pairs shared a smaller degree of overlap than tumor region pairs.

From roughly 0.55 ug of total RNA, TCR beta-specific cDNA was reverse-transcribed using a constant-region primer. Libraries of TCR beta came from three nested multiplex PCR rounds with slightly modified ARM-PCR. TRBV1-TRBV30 forward primers paired with a C-beta reverse primer drove the first two PCR rounds, about 9 cycles each. Using its own MiXCR run on the multiplex PCR reads, TCRdb lists one record per CDR3 protein. The table records 150,000 to 200,000 distinct CDR3 sequences, about 60% of them present only once. The study extracted blood RNA from unsorted whole blood and also extracted germline DNA.

This clonotype was obtained from a man between 40 and 49 years old with primary liver carcinoma and hepatitis B virus infection. This rearrangement joins TRBV5-6 to TRBJ1-2; no reliable D call. The sample comprised peripheral blood. The CDR3 DNA sequence: TGTGCCAGCAGCTCGACGGGGAATATGTTTTCACCTAACTATGGCTACACCTTC. Its protein is CASSSTGNMFSPNYGYTF.